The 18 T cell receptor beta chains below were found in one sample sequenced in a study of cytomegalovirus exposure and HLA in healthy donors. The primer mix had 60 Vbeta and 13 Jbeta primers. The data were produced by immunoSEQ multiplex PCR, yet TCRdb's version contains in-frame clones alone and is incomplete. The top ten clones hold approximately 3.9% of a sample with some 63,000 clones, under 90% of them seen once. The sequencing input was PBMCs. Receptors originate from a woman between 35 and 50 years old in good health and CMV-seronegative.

Here the CDR3 DNA reads TGTGCCAGCTCACCCGGGACTAGAAGGGGTCTAGGCAATGAGCAGTTCTTC. Its protein is CASSPGTRRGLGNEQFF. J is TRBJ2-1 and V is TRBV18, with 8 bases fitting TRBD2. This CDR3 contains 17 residues. Trimming removed 3 bases from V and 6 bases from J; junction bases left unmatched: 13. Germline V gene lookup returns CDR1 KGHSH and CDR2 LQKENI.

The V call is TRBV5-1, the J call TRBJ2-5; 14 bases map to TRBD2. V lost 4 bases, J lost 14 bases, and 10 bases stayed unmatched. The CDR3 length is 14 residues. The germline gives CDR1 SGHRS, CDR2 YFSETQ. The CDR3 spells CASSLGTSGSRGYF. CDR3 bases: TGCGCCAGCAGCCTTGGGACTAGCGGGAGTAGGGGATACTTC.

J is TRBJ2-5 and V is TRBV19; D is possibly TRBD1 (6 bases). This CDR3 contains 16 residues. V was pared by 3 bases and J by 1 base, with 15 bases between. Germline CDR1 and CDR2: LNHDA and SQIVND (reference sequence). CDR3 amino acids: CASSIRPGVLQETQYF. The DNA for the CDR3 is TGTGCCAGTAGTATCCGTCCAGGGGTACTCCAAGAGACCCAGTACTTC. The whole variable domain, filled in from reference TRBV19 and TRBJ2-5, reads DGGITQSPKYLFRKEGQNVTLSCEQNLNHDAMYWYRQDPGQGLRLIYYSQIVNDFQKGDIAEGYSVSREKKESFPLTVTSAQKNPTAFYLCASSIRPGVLQETQYFGPGTRLLVL.

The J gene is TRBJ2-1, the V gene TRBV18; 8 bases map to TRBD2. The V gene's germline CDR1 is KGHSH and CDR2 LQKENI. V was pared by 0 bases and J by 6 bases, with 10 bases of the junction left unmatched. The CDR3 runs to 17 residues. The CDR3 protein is CASSPPGREGLFNEQFF. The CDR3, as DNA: TGTGCCAGCTCACCACCTGGACGGGAGGGCCTTTTCAATGAGCAGTTCTTC.

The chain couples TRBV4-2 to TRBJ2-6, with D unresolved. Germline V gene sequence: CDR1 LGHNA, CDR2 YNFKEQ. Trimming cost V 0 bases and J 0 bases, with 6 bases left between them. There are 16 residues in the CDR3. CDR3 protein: CASSQDDISGANVLTF. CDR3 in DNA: TGTGCCAGCAGCCAAGATGACATCTCTGGGGCCAACGTCCTGACTTTC.

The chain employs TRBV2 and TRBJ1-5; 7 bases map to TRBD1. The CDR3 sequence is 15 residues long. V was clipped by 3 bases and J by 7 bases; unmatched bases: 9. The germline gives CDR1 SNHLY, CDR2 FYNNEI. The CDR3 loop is CASSEIQGGGQPQHF. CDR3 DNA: TGTGCCAGCAGTGAGATTCAAGGGGGCGGACAGCCCCAGCATTTT.

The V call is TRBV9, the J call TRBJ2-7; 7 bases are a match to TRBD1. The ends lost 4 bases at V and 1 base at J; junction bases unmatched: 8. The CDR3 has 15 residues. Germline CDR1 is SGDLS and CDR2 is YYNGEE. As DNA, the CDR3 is TGTGCCAGCAGCCCTCGGGACAGCCAATCCTACGAGCAGTACTTC. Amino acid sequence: CASSPRDSQSYEQYF.

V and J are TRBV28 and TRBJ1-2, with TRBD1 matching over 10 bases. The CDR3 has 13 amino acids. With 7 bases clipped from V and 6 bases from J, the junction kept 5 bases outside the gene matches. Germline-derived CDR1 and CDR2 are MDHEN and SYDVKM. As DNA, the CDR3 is TGTGCCAGCAAACTGACAGGGGGCGATGGCTACACCTTC. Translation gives CASKLTGGDGYTF.

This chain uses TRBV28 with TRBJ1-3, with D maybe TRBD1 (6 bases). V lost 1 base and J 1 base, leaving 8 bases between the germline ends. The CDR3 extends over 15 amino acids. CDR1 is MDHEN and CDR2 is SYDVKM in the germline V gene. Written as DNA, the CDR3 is TGTGCCAGCAGTTTATTAGGGGGATCTGGAAACACCATATATTTT. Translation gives CASSLLGGSGNTIYF. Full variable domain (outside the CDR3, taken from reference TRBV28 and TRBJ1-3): DVKVTQSSRYLVKRTGEKVFLECVQDMDHENMFWYRQDPGLGLRLIYFSYDVKMKEKGDIPEGYSVSREKKERFSLILESASTNQTSMYLCASSLLGGSGNTIYFGEGSWLTVV.

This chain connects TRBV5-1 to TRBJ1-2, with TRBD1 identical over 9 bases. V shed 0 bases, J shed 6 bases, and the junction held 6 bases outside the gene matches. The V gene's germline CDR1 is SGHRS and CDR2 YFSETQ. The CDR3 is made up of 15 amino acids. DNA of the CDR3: TGCGCCAGCAGCTTGGACAGGGGGCCCGTGGATGGCTACACCTTC. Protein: CASSLDRGPVDGYTF.

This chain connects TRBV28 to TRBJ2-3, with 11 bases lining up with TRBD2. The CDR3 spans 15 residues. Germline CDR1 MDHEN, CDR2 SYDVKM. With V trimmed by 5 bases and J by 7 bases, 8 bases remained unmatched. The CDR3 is CASSQLAGAKYTQYF. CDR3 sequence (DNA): TGTGCCAGCAGTCAACTAGCGGGAGCTAAGTATACGCAGTATTTT. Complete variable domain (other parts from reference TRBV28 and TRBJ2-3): DVKVTQSSRYLVKRTGEKVFLECVQDMDHENMFWYRQDPGLGLRLIYFSYDVKMKEKGDIPEGYSVSREKKERFSLILESASTNQTSMYLCASSQLAGAKYTQYFGPGTRLTVL.

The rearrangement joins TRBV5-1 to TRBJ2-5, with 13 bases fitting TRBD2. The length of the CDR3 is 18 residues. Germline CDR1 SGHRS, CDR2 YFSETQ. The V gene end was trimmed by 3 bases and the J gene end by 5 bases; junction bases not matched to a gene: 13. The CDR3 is CASSSSGTSGTIKETQYF. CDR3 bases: TGCGCCAGCAGCTCCTCCGGGACTAGCGGGACCATAAAGGAGACCCAGTACTTC.

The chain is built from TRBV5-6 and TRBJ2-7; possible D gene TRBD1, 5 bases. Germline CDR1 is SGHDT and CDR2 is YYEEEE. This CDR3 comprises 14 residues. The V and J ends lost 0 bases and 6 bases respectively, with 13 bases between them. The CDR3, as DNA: TGTGCCAGCAGCTTGGGCTGGGGCGCGTCCGAGCAGTACTTC. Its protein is CASSLGWGASEQYF.

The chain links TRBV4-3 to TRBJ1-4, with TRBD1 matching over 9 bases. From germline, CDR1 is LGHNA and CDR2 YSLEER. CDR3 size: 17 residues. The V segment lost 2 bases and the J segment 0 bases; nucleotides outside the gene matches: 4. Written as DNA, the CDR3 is TGCGCCAGCAGCCAACCGGGACAGGGTTCAACTAATGAAAAACTGTTTTTT. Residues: CASSQPGQGSTNEKLFF.

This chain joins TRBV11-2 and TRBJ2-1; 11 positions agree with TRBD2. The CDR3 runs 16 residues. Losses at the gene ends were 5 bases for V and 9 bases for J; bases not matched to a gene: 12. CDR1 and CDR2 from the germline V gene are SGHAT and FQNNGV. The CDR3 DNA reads TGTGCCAGCAGCGCCAGACTAGCGGGGACCTCCACTGAGCAGTTCTTC. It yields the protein CASSARLAGTSTEQFF.

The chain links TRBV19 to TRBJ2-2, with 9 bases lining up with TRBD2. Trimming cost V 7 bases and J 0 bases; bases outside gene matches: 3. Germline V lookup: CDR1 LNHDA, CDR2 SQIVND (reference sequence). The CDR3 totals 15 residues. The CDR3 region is CASKAGGANTGELFF. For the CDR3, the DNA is TGTGCCAGTAAGGCGGGAGGGGCGAACACCGGGGAGCTGTTTTTT.

The CDR3 reads CASEEGGYTF. The CDR3 nucleotides are TGTGCCAGTGAAGAGGGTGGCTACACCTTC. This rearrangement joins TRBV7-9 to TRBJ1-2; no clear D. The V gene's germline CDR1 is SEHNR and CDR2 FQNEAQ (reference sequence). V lost 9 bases and J lost 7, with 9 bases in between. The CDR3 is made up of 10 amino acids.

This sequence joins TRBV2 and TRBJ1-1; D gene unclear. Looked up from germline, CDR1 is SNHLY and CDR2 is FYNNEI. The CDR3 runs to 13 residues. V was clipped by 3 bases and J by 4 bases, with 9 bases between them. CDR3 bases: TGTGCCAGCAGTGAGGGAGAATTCACTGAAGCTTTCTTT. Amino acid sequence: CASSEGEFTEAFF.